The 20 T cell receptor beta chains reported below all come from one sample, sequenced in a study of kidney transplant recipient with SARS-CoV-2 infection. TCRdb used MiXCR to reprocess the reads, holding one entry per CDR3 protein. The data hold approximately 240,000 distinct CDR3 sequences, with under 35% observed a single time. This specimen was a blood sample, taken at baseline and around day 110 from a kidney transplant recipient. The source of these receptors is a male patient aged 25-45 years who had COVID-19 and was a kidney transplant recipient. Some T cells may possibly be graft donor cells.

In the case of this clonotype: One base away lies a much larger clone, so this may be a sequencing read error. CDR3 sequence reads: CASSRQGVYEQCF. The CDR3 nucleotides read TGTGCCAGTAGTAGGCAGGGCGTCTACGAGCAGTGCTTC. This chain links TRBV19 with TRBJ2-5; D perhaps matches TRBD1 (5 bases). Germline CDR1 reads LNHDA; CDR2 reads SQIVND (reference sequence). The CDR3 loop spans 13 amino acids.

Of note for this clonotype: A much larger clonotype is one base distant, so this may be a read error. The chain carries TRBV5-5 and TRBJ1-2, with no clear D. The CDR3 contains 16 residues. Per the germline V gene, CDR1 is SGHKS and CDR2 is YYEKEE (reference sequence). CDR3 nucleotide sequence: TGTGTCAGCAGGTCGTCTGTCTCGCGAAAGACCTATGGCTACACCTTC. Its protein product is CVSRSSVSRKTYGYTF.

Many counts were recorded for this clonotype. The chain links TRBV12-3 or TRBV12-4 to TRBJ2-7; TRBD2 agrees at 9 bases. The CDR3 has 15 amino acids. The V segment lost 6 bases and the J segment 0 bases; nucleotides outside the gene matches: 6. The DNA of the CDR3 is TGTGCCAGCAGCCCTAGCGGGACGAGCTCCTACGAGCAGTACTTC. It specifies CASSPSGTSSYEQYF.

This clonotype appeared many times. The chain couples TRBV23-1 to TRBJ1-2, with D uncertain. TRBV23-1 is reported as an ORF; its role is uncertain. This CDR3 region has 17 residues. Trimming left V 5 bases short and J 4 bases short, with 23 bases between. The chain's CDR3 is CASSVSALRRKTYGYTF. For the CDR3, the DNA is TGCGCCAGCAGTGTGAGCGCGCTACGCAGAAAGACCTATGGCTACACCTTC.

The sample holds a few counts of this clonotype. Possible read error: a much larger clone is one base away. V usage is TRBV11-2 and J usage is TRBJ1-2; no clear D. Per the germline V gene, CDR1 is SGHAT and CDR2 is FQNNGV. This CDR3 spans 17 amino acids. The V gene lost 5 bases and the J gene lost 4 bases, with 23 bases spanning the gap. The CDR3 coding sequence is TGTGCCAGCAGCGGATATGCAACAAGCAGAAAGACCTATGGCTACACCTTC. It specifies CASSGYATSRKTYGYTF.

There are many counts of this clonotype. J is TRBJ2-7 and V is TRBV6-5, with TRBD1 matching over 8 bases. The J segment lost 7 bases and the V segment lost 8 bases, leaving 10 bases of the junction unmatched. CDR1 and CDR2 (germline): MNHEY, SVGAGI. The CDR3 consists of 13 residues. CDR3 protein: CASGPTGALEQYF. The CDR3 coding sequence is TGTGCCAGCGGACCGACAGGGGCTCTTGAGCAGTACTTC.

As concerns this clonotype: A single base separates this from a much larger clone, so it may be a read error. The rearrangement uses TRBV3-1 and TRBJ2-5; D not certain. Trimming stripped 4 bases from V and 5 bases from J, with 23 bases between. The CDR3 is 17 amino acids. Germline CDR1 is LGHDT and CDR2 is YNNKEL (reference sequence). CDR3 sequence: CASSRVVLISFSETQYF. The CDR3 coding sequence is TGTGCCAGCAGCCGTGTAGTTCTCATTTCTTTCTCTGAGACCCAGTACTTC.

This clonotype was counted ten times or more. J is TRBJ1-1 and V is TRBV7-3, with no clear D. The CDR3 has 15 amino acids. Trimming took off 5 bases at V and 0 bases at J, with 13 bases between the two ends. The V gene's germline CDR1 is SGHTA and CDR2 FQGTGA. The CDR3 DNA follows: TGTGCCAGCAGCCCCGGAGGGTCCCTGAACACTGAAGCTTTCTTT. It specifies CASSPGGSLNTEAFF.

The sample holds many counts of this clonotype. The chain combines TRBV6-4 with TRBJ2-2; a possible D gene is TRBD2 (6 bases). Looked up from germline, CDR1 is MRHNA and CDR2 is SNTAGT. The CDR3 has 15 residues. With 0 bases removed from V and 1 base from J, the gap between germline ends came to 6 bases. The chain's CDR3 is CASSDSSGNTGELFF. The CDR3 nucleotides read TGTGCCAGCAGTGACTCTAGCGGGAACACCGGGGAGCTGTTTTTT.

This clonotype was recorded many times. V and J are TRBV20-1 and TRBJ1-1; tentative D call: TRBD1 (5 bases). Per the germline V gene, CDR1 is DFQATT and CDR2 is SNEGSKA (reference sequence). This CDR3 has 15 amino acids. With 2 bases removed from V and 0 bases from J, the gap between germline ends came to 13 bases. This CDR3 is CSARSALTVNTEAFF. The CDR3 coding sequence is TGCAGTGCTAGATCCGCCCTGACAGTGAACACTGAAGCTTTCTTT.

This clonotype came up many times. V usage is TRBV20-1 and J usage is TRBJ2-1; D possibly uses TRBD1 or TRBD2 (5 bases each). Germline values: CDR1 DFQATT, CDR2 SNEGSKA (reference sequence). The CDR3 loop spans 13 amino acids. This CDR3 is CSSEGPSYNEQFF. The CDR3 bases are TGCAGCTCAGAGGGACCCTCCTACAATGAGCAGTTCTTC.

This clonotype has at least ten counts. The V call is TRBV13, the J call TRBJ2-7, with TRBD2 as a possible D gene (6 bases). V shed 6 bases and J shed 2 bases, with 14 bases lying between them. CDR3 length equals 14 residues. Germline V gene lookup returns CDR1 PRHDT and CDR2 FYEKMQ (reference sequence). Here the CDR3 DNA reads TGTGCCAGCAGGGTTTGGGAGGCCACCTACGAGCAGTACTTC. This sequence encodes CASRVWEATYEQYF. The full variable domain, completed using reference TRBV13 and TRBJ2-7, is AAGVIQSPRHLIKEKRETATLKCYPIPRHDTVYWYQQGPGQDPQFLISFYEKMQSDKGSIPDRFSAQQFSDYHSELNMSSLELGDSALYFCASRVWEATYEQYFGPGTRLTVT.

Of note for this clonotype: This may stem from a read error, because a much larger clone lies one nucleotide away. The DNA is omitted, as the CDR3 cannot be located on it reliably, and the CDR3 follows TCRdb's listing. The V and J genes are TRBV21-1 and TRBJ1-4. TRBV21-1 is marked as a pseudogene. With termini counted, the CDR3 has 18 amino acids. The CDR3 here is CASRRRIATRCIMKNCFF.

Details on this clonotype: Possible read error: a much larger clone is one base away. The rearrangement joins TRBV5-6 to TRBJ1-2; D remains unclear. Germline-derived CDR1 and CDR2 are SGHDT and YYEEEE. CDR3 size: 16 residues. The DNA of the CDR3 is TGTGCCAGCCTGGTAAGCAATAGTCGAAAGACCTATGGCTGCACCTTC. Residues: CASLVSNSRKTYGCTF. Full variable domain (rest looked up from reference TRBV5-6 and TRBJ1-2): DAGVTQSPTHLIKTRGQQVTLRCSPKSGHDTVSWYQQALGQGPQFIFQYYEEEERQRGNFPDRFSGHQFPNYSSELNVNALLLGDSALYLCASLVSNSRKTYGCTFGSGTRLTVV.

The CDR3 DNA reads TGTGCCAGCAGACGTAGCGGGAGTGTGCCCGAGCAGTACTTC. This codes for CASRRSGSVPEQYF. The V and J genes are TRBV28 and TRBJ2-7; TRBD2 matches 9 bases. The CDR3 runs 14 residues. J lost 6 bases, V lost 6 bases, and 9 bases had no gene match. Germline V CDR1 and CDR2: MDHEN, SYDVKM.

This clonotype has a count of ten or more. The CDR3 sequence is CASSPDRGVSEAFF. The CDR3, as DNA: TGCGCCAGCAGTCCGGACAGGGGAGTCTCTGAAGCTTTCTTT. J is TRBJ1-1 and V is TRBV10-1; 9 nucleotides agree with TRBD1. After removal of 5 bases from V and 6 bases from J, the junction contained 7 bases not matched to a gene. The CDR3 is made up of 14 amino acids. Germline loops: CDR1 WNHNN, CDR2 SYGVQD (reference sequence).

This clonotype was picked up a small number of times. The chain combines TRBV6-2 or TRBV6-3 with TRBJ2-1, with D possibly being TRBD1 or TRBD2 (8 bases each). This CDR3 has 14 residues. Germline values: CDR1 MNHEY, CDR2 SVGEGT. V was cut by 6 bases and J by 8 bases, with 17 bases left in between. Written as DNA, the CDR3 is TGTGCCAGCAGATTAGCGGGACAGGCCGATGAGCAGTTCTTC. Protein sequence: CASRLAGQADEQFF.

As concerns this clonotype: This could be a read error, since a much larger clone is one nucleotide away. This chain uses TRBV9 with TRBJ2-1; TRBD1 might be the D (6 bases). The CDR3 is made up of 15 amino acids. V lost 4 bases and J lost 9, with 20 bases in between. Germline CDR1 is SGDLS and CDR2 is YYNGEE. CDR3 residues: CASSFQGQGFSEQFF. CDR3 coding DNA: TGTGCCAGCAGCTTTCAGGGGCAGGGATTTAGTGAGCAGTTCTTC.

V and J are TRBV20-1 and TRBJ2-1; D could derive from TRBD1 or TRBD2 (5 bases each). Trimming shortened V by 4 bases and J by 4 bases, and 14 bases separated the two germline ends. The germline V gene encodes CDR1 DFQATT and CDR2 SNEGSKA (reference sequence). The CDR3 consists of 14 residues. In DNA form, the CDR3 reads TGCAGTGCTATAGGGGACGGTGTATACAATGAGCAGTTCTTC. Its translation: CSAIGDGVYNEQFF.

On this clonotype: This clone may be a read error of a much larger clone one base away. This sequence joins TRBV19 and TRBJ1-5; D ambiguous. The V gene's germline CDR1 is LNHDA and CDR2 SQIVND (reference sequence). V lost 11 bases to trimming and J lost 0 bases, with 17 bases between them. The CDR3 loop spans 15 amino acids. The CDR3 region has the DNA TGTGCCTGTACCATGGGAGTCTATAGCAATCAGCCCCAGCATTTT. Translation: CACTMGVYSNQPQHF.